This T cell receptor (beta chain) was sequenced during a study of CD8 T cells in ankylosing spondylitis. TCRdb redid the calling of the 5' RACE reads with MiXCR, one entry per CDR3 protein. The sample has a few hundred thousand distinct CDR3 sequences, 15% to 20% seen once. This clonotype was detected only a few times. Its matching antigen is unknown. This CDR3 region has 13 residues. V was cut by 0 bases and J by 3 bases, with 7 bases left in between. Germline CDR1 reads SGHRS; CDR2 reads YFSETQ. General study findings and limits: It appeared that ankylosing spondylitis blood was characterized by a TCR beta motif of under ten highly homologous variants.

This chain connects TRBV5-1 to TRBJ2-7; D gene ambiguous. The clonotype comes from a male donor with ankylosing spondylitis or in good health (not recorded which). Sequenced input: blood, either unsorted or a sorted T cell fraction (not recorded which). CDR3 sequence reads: CASSLAWSYEQYF. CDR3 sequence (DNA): TGCGCCAGCAGCTTGGCCTGGAGCTACGAGCAGTACTTC.